Described below is a single T cell receptor (beta chain) sequence and its context. The data originate from a study of T-cell reconstitution after alpha-beta-depleted transplantation in children. The TCRbeta library incorporated unique molecular identifiers. Each CDR3 protein gets one entry after TCRdb re-called the PCR reads with MiXCR. The sample lists some 530,000 distinct CDR3 sequences, approximately 13% occurring once. Trimming shortened V by 4 bases and J by 0 bases, and 19 bases separated the two germline ends. The CDR3 length is 18 residues. Germline V gene lookup returns CDR1 SGHAT and CDR2 FQDESV (reference sequence).

The sequencing used PBMCs from the stem cell graft donor, collected from the stem cell graft. The chain uses TRBV11-1 and TRBJ1-5, with D maybe TRBD1 (5 bases). The receptor's source is a human donor who donated a stem cell graft to a child with combined immunodeficiency. This CDR3 is CASSSVQTENYSNQPQHF. The CDR3 coding sequence is TGTGCCAGCAGCTCCGTCCAGACAGAAAATTATAGCAATCAGCCCCAGCATTTT.